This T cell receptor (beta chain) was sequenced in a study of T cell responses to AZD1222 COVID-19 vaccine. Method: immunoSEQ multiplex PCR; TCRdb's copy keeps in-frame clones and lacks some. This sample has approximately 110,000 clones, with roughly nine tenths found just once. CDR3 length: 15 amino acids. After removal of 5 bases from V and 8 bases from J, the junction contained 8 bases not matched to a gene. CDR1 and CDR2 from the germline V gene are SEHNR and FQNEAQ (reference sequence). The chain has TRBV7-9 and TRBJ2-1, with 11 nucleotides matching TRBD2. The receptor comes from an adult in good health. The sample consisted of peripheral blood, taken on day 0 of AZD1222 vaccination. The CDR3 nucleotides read TGTGCCAGCAGCCCCGGGACTAGCGGTGGGGATGAGCAGTTCTTC. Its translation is CASSPGTSGGDEQFF.